The clone carrying this TCR beta chain was recorded once. The repertoire was sequenced with immunoSEQ multiplex PCR; TCRdb's copy has only in-frame clones and lacks some. This repertoire shows 150,000 to 200,000 clones, more than 75% found once; its top ten account for approximately 6%. This record belongs to a study of blood T cell repertoires in COVID-19. Study in general: Whether acute or convalescent, the COVID-19 samples came from the United States, Italy and Spain.

Study members were between roughly 18 and 100 years old and lived in approximately 25 US regions. Assignment of participants to cohorts was predicated upon participant-reported clinical history. Trimming cost V 3 bases and J 5 bases, with 10 bases left between them. This CDR3 is 13 amino acids long. The chain uses TRBV12-3 or TRBV12-4 and TRBJ1-2; D remains ambiguous. This clonotype originated in a middle-aged man who had recovered from COVID-19. Material: PBMCs or T cells enriched from blood (not recorded which). The CDR3 DNA reads as TGTGCCAGCAGTTTGACGGCCGGGTATGGCTACACCTTC. This translates into CASSLTAGYGYTF.